Below, 7 T cell receptor beta chains from the same sample are listed, as sequenced in a study of vaccination and CD4 T cells after COVID-19 (dated by TCRdb to between 2022 and 2023). Receptors were amplified or captured by PCR. Sequencing used an Illumina iSeq 100. DNA from cultured CD4+ T cells underwent TCR sequencing with the Oncomine TCR Beta short-read assay at the Johns Hopkins FTIC core. TCRdb handled the public reads itself, with Q25 trimming in fastp and clone calling in MiXCR, and kept productive beta chains. All rows with the same CDR3 protein become a single entry with the most common DNA and genes. The sample table records under 20,000 distinct CDR3 sequences; about 44% of these occur just once. Of the sample, around 4% falls within the top ten clones. These receptors have no identified antigens. The label giving this sample's treatment or condition can be read as: approximately 9-day PBMC culture with coronavirus spike peptide pools or control peptides (ViraFEST assay).

Input material: CD4+ T cells from blood, cultured in vitro. These receptors came from a human donor who had recovered from COVID-19.

This clonotype was observed a handful of times. V usage is TRBV20-1 and J usage is TRBJ2-3; D not certain. The V end was cut by 6 bases, the J end by 2 bases, with 15 bases between. In germline, CDR1 is DFQATT, CDR2 SNEGSKA (reference sequence). The CDR3 length is 14 residues. DNA of the CDR3: TGCAGTGCACTCGGGCCTATAAACACAGATACGCAGTATTTT. This codes for CSALGPINTDTQYF.

This clonotype was detected a few times. The rearrangement uses TRBV6-1 and TRBJ2-5; 7 nucleotides line up with TRBD1. The CDR3 has 14 amino acids. The V gene's germline CDR1 is MNHNS and CDR2 SASEGT. V shed 5 bases and J 6 bases; nucleotides not matched to a gene: 9. In DNA, the CDR3 is TGTGCCAGCAGTCCCGAAACAGGGGTAAAGACCCAGTACTTC. As protein: CASSPETGVKTQYF.

The genes are TRBV7-2 and TRBJ2-1, with TRBD2 identical over 7 bases. Germline V lookup: CDR1 SGHTA, CDR2 FQGNSA. This CDR3 comprises 17 residues. V lost 4 bases, J lost 5 bases, and 14 bases stayed unmatched. In nucleotides, the CDR3 is TGTGCCAGCAGCTCAAGGGCGGGAGCAAGATTGGACAATGAGCAGTTCTTC. Translation gives CASSSRAGARLDNEQFF.

The chain links TRBV11-2 to TRBJ2-7; 8 bases are shared with TRBD2. Germline V gene lookup returns CDR1 SGHAT and CDR2 FQNNGV. The CDR3 covers 14 residues. V shed 1 base, J shed 6 bases, and the junction held 5 bases outside the gene matches. CDR3 sequence (DNA): TGTGCCAGCAGCTTAGGAGGGACTAGAGCCGAGCAGTACTTC. Protein sequence: CASSLGGTRAEQYF.

This clonotype was seen a few times. J is TRBJ2-1 and V is TRBV7-3; D gene uncertain. CDR1 is SGHTA and CDR2 is FQGTGA in the germline V gene. Trimming took off 2 bases at V and 6 bases at J, with 2 bases between the two ends. This CDR3 comprises 11 residues. The CDR3 sequence is CASSLLNEQFF. DNA for the CDR3: TGTGCCAGCAGCTTACTCAATGAGCAGTTCTTC.

This clonotype was seen a few times. The chain uses TRBV20-1 and TRBJ2-5, with TRBD2 identical over 11 bases. This CDR3 comprises 15 residues. Per germline, CDR1 DFQATT and CDR2 SNEGSKA (reference sequence). J was trimmed by 2 bases and V by 4 bases; bases with no gene match: 6. In DNA form, the CDR3 reads TGCAGTGCTACCAGCGGGACTAGCGGACAAGAGACCCAGTACTTC. Its translation is CSATSGTSGQETQYF.

In this sample, this clonotype turned up a few times. The rearrangement links TRBV20-1 to TRBJ2-1, with 9 bases fitting TRBD2. Germline V lookup: CDR1 DFQATT, CDR2 SNEGSKA (reference sequence). V shed 1 base and J 8 bases; nucleotides not matched to a gene: 15. The CDR3 totals 17 residues. In nucleotides, the CDR3 is TGCAGTGCTAGAGGTTTCCTTGGGCTAGCGGGGAGCGATGAGCAGTTCTTC. Protein product: CSARGFLGLAGSDEQFF.